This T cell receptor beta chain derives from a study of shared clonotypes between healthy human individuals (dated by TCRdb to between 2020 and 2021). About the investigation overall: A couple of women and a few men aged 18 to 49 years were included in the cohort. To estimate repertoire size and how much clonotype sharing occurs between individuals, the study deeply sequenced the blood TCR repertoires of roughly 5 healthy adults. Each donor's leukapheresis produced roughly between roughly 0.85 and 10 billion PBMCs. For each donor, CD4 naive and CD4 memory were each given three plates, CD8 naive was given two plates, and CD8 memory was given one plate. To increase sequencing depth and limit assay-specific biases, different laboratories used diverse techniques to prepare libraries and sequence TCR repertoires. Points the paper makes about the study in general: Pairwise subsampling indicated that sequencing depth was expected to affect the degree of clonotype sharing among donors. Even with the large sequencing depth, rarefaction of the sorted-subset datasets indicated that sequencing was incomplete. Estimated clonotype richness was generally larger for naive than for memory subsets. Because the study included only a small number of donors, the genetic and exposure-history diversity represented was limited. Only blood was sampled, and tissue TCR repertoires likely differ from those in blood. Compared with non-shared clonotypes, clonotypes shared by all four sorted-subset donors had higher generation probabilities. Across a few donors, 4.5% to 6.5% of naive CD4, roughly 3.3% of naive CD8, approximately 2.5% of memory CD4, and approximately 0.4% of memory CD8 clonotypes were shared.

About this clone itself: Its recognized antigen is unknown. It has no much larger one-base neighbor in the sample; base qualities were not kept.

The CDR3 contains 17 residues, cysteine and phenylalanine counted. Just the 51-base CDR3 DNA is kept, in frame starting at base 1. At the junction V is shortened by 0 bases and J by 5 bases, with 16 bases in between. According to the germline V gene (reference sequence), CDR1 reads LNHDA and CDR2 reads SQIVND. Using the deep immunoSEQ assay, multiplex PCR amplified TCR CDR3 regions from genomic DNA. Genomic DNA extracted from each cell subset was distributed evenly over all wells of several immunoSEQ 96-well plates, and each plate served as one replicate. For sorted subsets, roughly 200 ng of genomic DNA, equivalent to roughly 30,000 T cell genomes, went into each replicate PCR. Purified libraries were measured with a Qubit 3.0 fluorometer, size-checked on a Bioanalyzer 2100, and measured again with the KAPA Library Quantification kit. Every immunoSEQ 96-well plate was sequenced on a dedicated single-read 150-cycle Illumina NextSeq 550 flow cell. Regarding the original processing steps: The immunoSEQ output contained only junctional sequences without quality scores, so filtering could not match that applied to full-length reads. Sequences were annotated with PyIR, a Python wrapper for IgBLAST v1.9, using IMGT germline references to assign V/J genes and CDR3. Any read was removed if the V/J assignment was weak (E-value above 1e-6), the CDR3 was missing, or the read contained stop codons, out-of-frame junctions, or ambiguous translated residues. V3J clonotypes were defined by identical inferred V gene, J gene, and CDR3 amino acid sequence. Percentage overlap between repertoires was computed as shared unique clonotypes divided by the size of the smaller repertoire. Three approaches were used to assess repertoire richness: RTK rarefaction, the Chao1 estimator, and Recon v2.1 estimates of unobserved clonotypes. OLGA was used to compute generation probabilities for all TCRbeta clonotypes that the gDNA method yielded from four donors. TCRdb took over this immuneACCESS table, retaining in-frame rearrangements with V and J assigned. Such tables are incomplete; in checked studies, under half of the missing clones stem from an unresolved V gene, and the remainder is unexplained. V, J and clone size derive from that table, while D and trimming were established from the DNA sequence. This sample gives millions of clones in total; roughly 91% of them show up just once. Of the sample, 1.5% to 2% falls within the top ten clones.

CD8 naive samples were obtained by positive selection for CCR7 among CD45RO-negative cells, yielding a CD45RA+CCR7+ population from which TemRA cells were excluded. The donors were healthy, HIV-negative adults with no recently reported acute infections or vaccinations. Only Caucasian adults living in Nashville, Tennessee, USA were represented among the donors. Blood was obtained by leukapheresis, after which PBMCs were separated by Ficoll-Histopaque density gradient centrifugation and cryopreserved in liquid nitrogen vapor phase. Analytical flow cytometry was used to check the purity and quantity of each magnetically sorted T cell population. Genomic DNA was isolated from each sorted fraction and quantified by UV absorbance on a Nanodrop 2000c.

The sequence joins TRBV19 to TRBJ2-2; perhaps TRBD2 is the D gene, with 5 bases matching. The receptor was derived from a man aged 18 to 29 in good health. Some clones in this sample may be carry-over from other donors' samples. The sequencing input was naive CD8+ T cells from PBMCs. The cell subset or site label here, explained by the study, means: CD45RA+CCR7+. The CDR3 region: CASSIDPFRRRTGELFF. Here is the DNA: TGTGCCAGTAGTATAGATCCTTTCCGGAGGAGGACCGGGGAGCTGTTTTTT.